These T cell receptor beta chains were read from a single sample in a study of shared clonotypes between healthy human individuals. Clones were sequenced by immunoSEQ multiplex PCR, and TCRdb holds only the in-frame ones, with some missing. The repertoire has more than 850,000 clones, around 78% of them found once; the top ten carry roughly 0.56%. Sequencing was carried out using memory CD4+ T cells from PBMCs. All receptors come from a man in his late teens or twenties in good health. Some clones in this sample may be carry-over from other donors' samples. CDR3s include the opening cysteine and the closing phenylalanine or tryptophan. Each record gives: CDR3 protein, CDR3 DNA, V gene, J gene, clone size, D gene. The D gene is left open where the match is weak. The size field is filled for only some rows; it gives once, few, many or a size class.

CDR3aa: CASSRRETGEQYF
CDR3nt: TGCGCCAGCAGCCGAAGGGAGACGGGGGAGCAGTACTTC
v_gene: TRBV5-1
j_gene: TRBJ2-7
abundance: -
d_gene: -

CDR3aa: CASSRGQGWNTEAFF
CDR3nt: TGCGCCAGCAGCCGGGGACAGGGGTGGAACACTGAAGCTTTCTTT
v_gene: TRBV5-1
j_gene: TRBJ1-1
abundance: -
d_gene: TRBD1

CDR3aa: CASSLLGTGNGNTIYF
CDR3nt: TGTGCCAGCAGCTTACTGGGGACAGGGAATGGAAACACCATATATTTT
v_gene: TRBV2
j_gene: TRBJ1-3
abundance: -
d_gene: TRBD1

CDR3aa: CASSGSGGSNQPQHF
CDR3nt: TGTGCCAGCAGTGGGTCCGGCGGGAGCAATCAGCCCCAGCATTTT
v_gene: TRBV2
j_gene: TRBJ1-5
abundance: -
d_gene: -

CDR3aa: CSVSQGDTEAFF
CDR3nt: TGCAGCGTTTCGCAGGGGGACACTGAAGCTTTCTTT
v_gene: TRBV29-1
j_gene: TRBJ1-1
abundance: -
d_gene: TRBD1

CDR3aa: CASSRDRGRSDTQYF
CDR3nt: TGTGCCAGCAGTAGAGACAGGGGGCGATCAGATACGCAGTATTTT
v_gene: TRBV2
j_gene: TRBJ2-3
abundance: -
d_gene: TRBD1

CDR3aa: CASSLDRGTSEQYF
CDR3nt: TGTGCCAGCAGCTTGGACAGGGGTACAAGCGAGCAGTACTTC
v_gene: TRBV5-6
j_gene: TRBJ2-7
abundance: -
d_gene: TRBD1

CDR3aa: CASSGDRVYGYTF
CDR3nt: TGCGCCAGCAGCGGGGACAGGGTCTATGGCTACACCTTC
v_gene: TRBV5-1
j_gene: TRBJ1-2
abundance: -
d_gene: TRBD1

CDR3aa: CATPGLAGEKDPYEQYF
CDR3nt: TGTGCCACACCGGGACTAGCGGGAGAGAAAGACCCCTACGAGCAGTACTTC
v_gene: TRBV15
j_gene: TRBJ2-7
abundance: -
d_gene: TRBD2

CDR3aa: CASSLLAGGPDTQYF
CDR3nt: TGTGCCAGCAGCCTACTAGCGGGAGGGCCAGATACGCAGTATTTT
v_gene: TRBV6-6
j_gene: TRBJ2-3
abundance: -
d_gene: TRBD2

CDR3aa: CASSKTRGEKLFF
CDR3nt: TGCGCCAGCAGCAAGACAAGAGGAGAAAAACTGTTTTTT
v_gene: TRBV4-1
j_gene: TRBJ1-4
abundance: -
d_gene: -

CDR3aa: CASEGVNTEAFF
CDR3nt: TGTGCCAGCGAGGGGGTGAACACTGAAGCTTTCTTT
v_gene: TRBV6-1
j_gene: TRBJ1-1
abundance: few
d_gene: -

CDR3aa: CASRRSTENPYEQYF
CDR3nt: TGTGCCAGCAGACGCTCGACAGAGAACCCGTACGAGCAGTACTTC
v_gene: TRBV6-6
j_gene: TRBJ2-7
abundance: -
d_gene: -

CDR3aa: CASSLSGDEQFF
CDR3nt: TGTGCCAGCAGCCTCTCGGGGGATGAGCAGTTCTTC
v_gene: TRBV11-2
j_gene: TRBJ2-1
abundance: -
d_gene: -

CDR3aa: CASSLEPGTSGSYEQYF
CDR3nt: TGTGCCAGCAGCTTAGAACCCGGGACTAGCGGTTCCTACGAGCAGTACTTC
v_gene: TRBV7-6
j_gene: TRBJ2-7
abundance: few
d_gene: TRBD2

CDR3aa: CASRPGSYTEAFF
CDR3nt: TGTGCCAGCCGACCGGGGTCGTACACTGAAGCTTTCTTT
v_gene: TRBV11-2
j_gene: TRBJ1-1
abundance: -
d_gene: -

CDR3aa: CASSSGTWSGNQPQHF
CDR3nt: TGTGCCAGCAGCTCAGGGACATGGTCAGGCAATCAGCCCCAGCATTTT
v_gene: TRBV5-8
j_gene: TRBJ1-5
abundance: -
d_gene: -

CDR3aa: CASSLAEAGLVGELFF
CDR3nt: TGCGCCAGCAGCTTGGCCGAGGCGGGGCTGGTCGGGGAGCTGTTTTTT
v_gene: TRBV5-1
j_gene: TRBJ2-2
abundance: -
d_gene: -

CDR3aa: CASSRYGPVDTQYF
CDR3nt: TGCGCCAGCAGTCGGTATGGCCCCGTGGATACGCAGTATTTT
v_gene: TRBV5-1
j_gene: TRBJ2-3
abundance: -
d_gene: -

CDR3aa: CASSPGTGGHGVFREQYF
CDR3nt: TGTGCCAGCAGCCCCGGGACAGGGGGCCACGGTGTGTTTCGCGAGCAGTACTTC
v_gene: TRBV27
j_gene: TRBJ2-7
abundance: few
d_gene: TRBD1

CDR3aa: CASGYPGTGTNNEQFF
CDR3nt: TGTGCTAGTGGTTACCCCGGGACAGGGACAAACAATGAGCAGTTCTTC
v_gene: TRBV12-5
j_gene: TRBJ2-1
abundance: -
d_gene: TRBD1

CDR3aa: CAIRDSGGAVNTGELFF
CDR3nt: TGTGCCATCCGGGACTCGGGGGGGGCTGTGAACACCGGGGAGCTGTTTTTT
v_gene: TRBV10-3
j_gene: TRBJ2-2
abundance: -
d_gene: TRBD2

CDR3aa: CASSLNLGRDGETQYF
CDR3nt: TGTGCCAGCAGCTTGAATTTAGGAAGGGATGGAGAGACCCAGTACTTC
v_gene: TRBV5-4
j_gene: TRBJ2-5
abundance: -
d_gene: -

CDR3aa: CASSILLGADTQYF
CDR3nt: TGTGCCAGTAGTATTCTCCTGGGAGCAGATACGCAGTATTTT
v_gene: TRBV19
j_gene: TRBJ2-3
abundance: -
d_gene: -

CDR3aa: CASSQVKGPQGWSTDTQYF
CDR3nt: TGTGCCAGCAGCCAAGTGAAGGGGCCGCAGGGATGGAGCACAGATACGCAGTATTTT
v_gene: TRBV4-2
j_gene: TRBJ2-3
abundance: -
d_gene: -

CDR3aa: CAATPVANYGYTF
CDR3nt: TGTGCCGCCACTCCCGTGGCTAACTATGGCTACACCTTC
v_gene: TRBV30
j_gene: TRBJ1-2
abundance: -
d_gene: -

CDR3aa: CASSWPSGTDTQYF
CDR3nt: TGCGCCAGCAGCTGGCCGTCTGGCACAGATACGCAGTATTTT
v_gene: TRBV5-1
j_gene: TRBJ2-3
abundance: -
d_gene: -

CDR3aa: CASSQGENYGYTF
CDR3nt: TGTGCCAGCAGCCAGGGAGAAAACTATGGCTACACCTTC
v_gene: TRBV7-9
j_gene: TRBJ1-2
abundance: -
d_gene: -

CDR3aa: CASSSSYNSPLHF
CDR3nt: TGCGCCAGCAGCAGCTCCTATAATTCACCCCTCCACTTT
v_gene: TRBV5-1
j_gene: TRBJ1-6
abundance: -
d_gene: -

CDR3aa: CASSEKGRVETQYF
CDR3nt: TGTGCCAGCAGTGAAAAGGGCAGGGTGGAGACCCAGTACTTC
v_gene: TRBV28
j_gene: TRBJ2-5
abundance: -
d_gene: -

CDR3aa: CASSLAGDSGNTIYF
CDR3nt: TGTGCCAGCAGCTTAGCAGGGGACTCTGGAAACACCATATATTTT
v_gene: TRBV7-3
j_gene: TRBJ1-3
abundance: -
d_gene: -

CDR3aa: CASSPQREFPHSYEQYF
CDR3nt: TGTGCCAGTAGTCCCCAGCGGGAGTTCCCTCACTCCTACGAGCAGTACTTC
v_gene: TRBV19
j_gene: TRBJ2-7
abundance: -
d_gene: TRBD2

CDR3aa: CSLGHKETQYF
CDR3nt: TGCAGTCTCGGTCACAAAGAGACCCAGTACTTC
v_gene: TRBV20-1
j_gene: TRBJ2-5
abundance: -
d_gene: -